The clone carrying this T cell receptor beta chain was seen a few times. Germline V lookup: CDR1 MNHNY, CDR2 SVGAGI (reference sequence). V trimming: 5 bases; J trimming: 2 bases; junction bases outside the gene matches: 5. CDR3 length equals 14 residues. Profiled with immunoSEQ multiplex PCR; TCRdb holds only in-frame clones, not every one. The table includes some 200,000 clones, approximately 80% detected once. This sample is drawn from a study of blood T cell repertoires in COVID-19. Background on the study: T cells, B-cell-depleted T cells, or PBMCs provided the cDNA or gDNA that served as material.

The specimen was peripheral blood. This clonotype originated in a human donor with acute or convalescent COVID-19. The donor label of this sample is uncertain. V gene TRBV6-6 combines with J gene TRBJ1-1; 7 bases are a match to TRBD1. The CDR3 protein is CASSPRQGNTEAFF. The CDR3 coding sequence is TGTGCCAGCAGTCCCAGACAGGGTAACACTGAAGCTTTCTTT.